One and the same sample provided the 10 T cell receptor beta chains below, sequenced in a study of regulatory T cells in long-lasting Graves disease. HTBI primers from iRepertoire and Arm-PCR of CDR3 regions yielded the TCR beta libraries. TCRdb passed the multiplex PCR reads through MiXCR, listing each CDR3 protein once. The repertoire holds 530,000 or so distinct CDR3 sequences, with 16% as singletons. Time point meaning: newly diagnosed GD, antithyroid drugs for less than 3 months. With RNA extracted from PBMCs as input, the TCR library was made. These data were also reused for a study on T cells in Graves' hyperthyroidism and ophthalmopathy.

The sequences come from peripheral blood mononuclear cells (PBMCs), collected at new diagnosis, from a patient treated with antithyroid drugs. These receptors came from a man between 18 and 29 years old with Graves disease.

This clonotype was counted a few times. The genes are TRBV7-9 and TRBJ2-5; 7 positions agree with TRBD1. Trimming at V came to 3 bases and at J to 2 bases, leaving 6 bases not matched to a gene. The CDR3 runs 15 residues. Germline CDR1 SEHNR, CDR2 FQNEAQ (reference sequence). CDR3 in DNA: TGTGCCAGCAGCTTGGGGGACAGCCTACAAGAGACCCAGTACTTC. It codes for CASSLGDSLQETQYF. The full variable domain, with the rest looked up from reference TRBV7-9 and TRBJ2-5, is DTGVSQNPRHKITKRGQNVTFRCDPISEHNRLYWYRQTLGQGPEFLTYFQNEAQLEKSRLLSDRFSAERPKGSFSTLEIQRTEQGDSAMYLCASSLGDSLQETQYFGPGTRLLVL.

As to this clonotype: One base away lies a much larger clone, so this may be a sequencing read error. J is TRBJ2-7 and V is TRBV7-9; 7 bases are a match to TRBD2. Germline V gene data show CDR1 as SEHNR and CDR2 as FQNEAQ (reference sequence). There are 15 residues in the CDR3. V lost 4 bases, J lost 6 bases, and 12 bases stayed unmatched. The CDR3 nucleotides read TGTGCCAGCAGCTCAGGTTGGGGAGGGTTGAGCGAGCAGTACTTC. Protein sequence: CASSSGWGGLSEQYF. Full variable domain (rest looked up from reference TRBV7-9 and TRBJ2-7): DTGVSQNPRHKITKRGQNVTFRCDPISEHNRLYWYRQTLGQGPEFLTYFQNEAQLEKSRLLSDRFSAERPKGSFSTLEIQRTEQGDSAMYLCASSSGWGGLSEQYFGPGTRLTVT.

This clonotype appeared many times. The rearrangement joins TRBV20-1 to TRBJ2-1; 13 bases line up with TRBD2. This CDR3 has 15 residues. Germline CDR1 is DFQATT and CDR2 is SNEGSKA (reference sequence). The trim removed 3 bases at V and 10 bases at J, leaving 9 bases unmatched. The CDR3 DNA is TGCAGTGCTAGCAGACTAGCGGGAGGCCTAGAGGAGCAGTTCTTC. The encoded protein is CSASRLAGGLEEQFF.

This clonotype appeared many times. The J gene is TRBJ2-4, the V gene TRBV20-1; TRBD2 matches 10 bases. The V segment lost 3 bases and the J segment 2 bases; nucleotides outside the gene matches: 4. This CDR3 has 15 amino acids. Germline V gives CDR1 DFQATT, CDR2 SNEGSKA (reference sequence). In nucleotides, the CDR3 is TGCAGTGCTAGTACGGGACTAGCGACCAAAAACATTCAGTACTTC. It is translated as CSASTGLATKNIQYF.

This clonotype was recorded many times. J is TRBJ2-7 and V is TRBV10-3, with TRBD2 matching 9 bases. The CDR3 has 16 amino acids. Germline V CDR1 and CDR2: ENHRY, SYGVKD. V was pared by 0 bases and J by 3 bases, with 6 bases of the junction left unmatched. CDR3 protein: CAISESKAGGGYEQYF. DNA of the CDR3: TGTGCCATCAGTGAGTCGAAGGCGGGAGGGGGCTACGAGCAGTACTTC.

Many counts were recorded for this clonotype. The V and J genes are TRBV7-9 and TRBJ2-3; 8 nucleotides line up with TRBD2. The CDR3 extends over 19 amino acids. V dropped 1 base and J dropped 1; count of bases not matched to a gene: 13. The germline CDR1 and CDR2 sequences are SEHNR and FQNEAQ (reference sequence). Written as DNA, the CDR3 is TGTGCCAGCAGCTTAGGCGCTAGCGGGCCCCCCGGTGGCACAGATACGCAGTATTTT. It codes for CASSLGASGPPGGTDTQYF.

There are many counts of this clonotype. The chain employs TRBV9 and TRBJ2-5; 8 positions match TRBD1. The germline gives CDR1 SGDLS, CDR2 YYNGEE. V was clipped by 3 bases and J by 10 bases; unmatched bases: 14. CDR3 length: 15 residues. The CDR3 nucleotides are TGTGCCAGCAGCGCCCGGGCAGGGGGCACCTCCGACCAGTACTTC. It codes for CASSARAGGTSDQYF.

CDR3 loop: CSASVGNSNQPQHF. CDR3 nucleotides: TGCAGTGCTAGTGTGGGGAATAGCAATCAGCCCCAGCATTTT. The V call is TRBV20-1, the J call TRBJ1-5; the D is unclear. V lost 3 bases to trimming and J lost 0 bases, with 9 bases between them. The germline V gene has CDR1 DFQATT and CDR2 SNEGSKA (reference sequence). The CDR3 runs 14 residues.

This clonotype was counted many times. The V call is TRBV12-3 or TRBV12-4, the J call TRBJ1-1; no firm D call. The CDR3 is 11 amino acids. V was trimmed by 7 bases and J by 2 bases, leaving 5 bases between them. The CDR3 reads CASTSNTEAFF. The CDR3 nucleotides read TGTGCCAGCACCAGCAACACTGAAGCTTTCTTT.

This clonotype was observed many times. This chain uses TRBV12-3 or TRBV12-4 with TRBJ2-5, with 8 bases that match TRBD1. The CDR3 runs to 15 residues. V gave up 4 bases and J gave up 5 bases; unmatched junction bases: 9. CDR3: CASSSGTGWEETQYF. The CDR3 DNA is TGTGCCAGCAGTTCTGGGACAGGCTGGGAGGAGACCCAGTACTTC.